Below, one TCR beta chain is given with its context. This specimen belongs to a study of blood T cell repertoires in COVID-19. Germline CDR1 is SGHRS and CDR2 is YFSETQ. This CDR3 comprises 14 residues. Trimming removed 4 bases from V and 5 bases from J, with 15 bases in between. Profiled with immunoSEQ multiplex PCR; TCRdb holds only in-frame clones, not every one. The sample gives around 140,000 clones, around three quarters of which show up once; around 17% is in the top ten. The chain joins TRBV5-1 to TRBJ1-2, with a possible D match to TRBD1 (6 bases). This clonotype originated in a man aged 50-59 years with acute or convalescent COVID-19. Sequencing was performed on peripheral blood. The CDR3 sequence: CASSVAGGPYGYTF. The DNA for the CDR3 is TGCGCCAGCAGCGTTGCGGGGGGCCCTTATGGCTACACCTTC.